These 9 T cell receptor beta chains were sequenced from one sample in a study of blood T cell repertoires in COVID-19. Only in-frame clones appear in the TCRdb table, and some are missing; sequencing was by immunoSEQ multiplex PCR. The sample has tens of thousands of clones; approximately 90% are singletons. The sequencing input was peripheral blood. Receptors originate from a man between 45 and 60 years old with active COVID-19.

The V gene is TRBV4-1, the J gene TRBJ1-2; 8 nucleotides align to TRBD1. The J segment lost 1 base and the V segment lost 6 bases, leaving 13 bases of the junction unmatched. Germline CDR1 is MGHRA and CDR2 is YSYEKL. The CDR3 contains 17 residues. The CDR3 DNA reads as TGCGCCAGCAGTGGGGGGACAGGAAACCTAATTAACTATGGCTACACCTTC. Amino acid sequence: CASSGGTGNLINYGYTF.

The rearrangement joins TRBV7-8 to TRBJ2-1, with D unclear. Between the trimmed V and J ends, which lost 8 bases and 2 bases, there was a span of 10 bases. The CDR3 runs to 13 residues. CDR1 is SGHVS and CDR2 is FQNEAQ in the germline V gene. In nucleotides, the CDR3 is TGTGCCAGCGGGCCTTTCCCCTACAATGAGCAGTTCTTC. It translates to CASGPFPYNEQFF.

The chain has TRBV5-8 and TRBJ1-5; D perhaps matches TRBD1 (6 bases). The V end lost 7 bases, the J end lost 4 bases, and 12 bases lay between the germline ends. Germline V CDR1 and CDR2: SGHTS, YDEGEE. The CDR3 has 13 amino acids. The CDR3 bases are TGTGCCAGCGAAGACAGGATTAATCAGCCCCAGCATTTT. Translating gives CASEDRINQPQHF.

This sequence joins TRBV7-3 and TRBJ1-1, with D unclear. V lost 5 bases and J lost 1, with 11 bases in between. The CDR3 runs to 14 residues. The germline gives CDR1 SGHTA, CDR2 FQGTGA. The CDR3 DNA sequence: TGTGCCAGCAGCGAGTTGGGAGAGAACACTGAAGCTTTCTTT. Its protein is CASSELGENTEAFF.

CDR3: CASSSLTLNEQFF. Here the CDR3 DNA reads TGTGCCAGCAGCTCTCTTACATTGAATGAGCAGTTCTTC. This sequence joins TRBV11-3 and TRBJ2-1; no clear D gene. This CDR3 region has 13 residues. The germline CDR1 and CDR2 sequences are SGHNT and YENEEA. The ends were cut back, 4 bases at V and 7 bases at J, with 11 bases in the middle. Full variable domain (rest looked up from reference TRBV11-3 and TRBJ2-1): EAGVVQSPRYKIIEKKQPVAFWCNPISGHNTLYWYLQNLGQGPELLIRYENEEAVDDSQLPKDRFSAERLKGVDSTLKIQPAELGDSAVYLCASSSLTLNEQFFGPGTRLTVL.

The rearrangement joins TRBV4-1 to TRBJ1-1, with D perhaps matching TRBD1 (6 bases). V gave up 4 bases and J gave up 4 bases, with 10 bases separating them. The germline V gene encodes CDR1 MGHRA and CDR2 YSYEKL. The CDR3 sequence is 13 residues long. CDR3: CASSRGQSTEAFF. CDR3 DNA sequence: TGCGCCAGCAGCCGCGGACAGTCCACTGAAGCTTTCTTT.

The J gene is TRBJ2-5, the V gene TRBV3-1 (or the pseudogene TRBV3-2); 7 bases are shared with TRBD2. This CDR3 has 14 residues. Germline V gene lookup returns CDR1 LGHDT and CDR2 YNNKEL (reference sequence). The ends lost 4 bases at V and 5 bases at J; junction bases unmatched: 7. The CDR3, as DNA: TGTGCCAGCAGCCCGAGCGGGGTAAAGGAGACCCAGTACTTC. This sequence encodes CASSPSGVKETQYF.

The chain couples TRBV19 to TRBJ1-2, with D perhaps matching TRBD1 (6 bases). Deletions cut 5 bases from V and 4 bases from J, with 17 bases between. The CDR3 extends over 15 amino acids. The germline gives CDR1 LNHDA, CDR2 SQIVND (reference sequence). For the CDR3, the DNA is TGTGCCAGTAGTTCACCCTTTACAGGGACCTATGGCTACACCTTC. Protein sequence: CASSSPFTGTYGYTF. The full variable domain, rest sourced from reference TRBV19 and TRBJ1-2, is DGGITQSPKYLFRKEGQNVTLSCEQNLNHDAMYWYRQDPGQGLRLIYYSQIVNDFQKGDIAEGYSVSREKKESFPLTVTSAQKNPTAFYLCASSSPFTGTYGYTFGSGTRLTVV.

The chain uses TRBV7-2 and TRBJ2-7; maybe TRBD1 (5 bases). The CDR3 spans 14 residues. Trimming removed 2 bases at V and 6 bases at J, with 14 bases between. Germline assignment: CDR1 SGHTA and CDR2 FQGNSA. The CDR3 DNA reads TGTGCCAGCAGCTTACAGGGATCGGTAGGCGAGCAGTACTTC. The encoded protein is CASSLQGSVGEQYF. Using reference TRBV7-2 and TRBJ2-7 for the parts outside the CDR3, the full variable domain is GAGVSQSPSNKVTEKGKDVELRCDPISGHTALYWYRQSLGQGLEFLIYFQGNSAPDKSGLPSDRFSAERTGGSVSTLTIQRTQQEDSAVYLCASSLQGSVGEQYFGPGTRLTVT.